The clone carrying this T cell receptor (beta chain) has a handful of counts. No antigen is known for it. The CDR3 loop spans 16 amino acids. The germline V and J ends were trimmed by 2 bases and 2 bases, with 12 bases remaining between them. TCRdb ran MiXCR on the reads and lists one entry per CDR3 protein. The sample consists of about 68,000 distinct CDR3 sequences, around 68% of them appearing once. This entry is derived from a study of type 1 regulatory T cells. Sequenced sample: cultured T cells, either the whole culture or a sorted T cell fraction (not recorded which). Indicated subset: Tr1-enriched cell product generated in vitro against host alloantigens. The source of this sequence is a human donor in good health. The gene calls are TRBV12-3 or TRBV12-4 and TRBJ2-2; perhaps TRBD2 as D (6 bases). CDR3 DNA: TGTGCCAGCAGTTTAACCGGGACTGGTAACACCGGGGAGCTGTTTTTT. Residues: CASSLTGTGNTGELFF.